The rows below give T cell receptor beta chains drawn from one sample of a study of blood T cell repertoires in COVID-19. The assay was immunoSEQ multiplex PCR, and TCRdb's table has in-frame clones only and misses some. The data contain some 300,000 clones, approximately 86% of them singletons. The sample taken for sequencing was peripheral blood. The receptors here all came from a man between 65 and 85 years old with acute or convalescent COVID-19. The conserved cysteine and the conserved F or W are not part of the CDR3 here.

v_call | cdr3_length | cdr3_aa
TRBV5-1 | 13 | ASSLQGMSADTQY
TRBV28 | 11 | ASTRGDFGGYT
TRBV4-3 | 11 | ASSLLGSYEQY
TRBV12-3/TRBV12-4 | 11 | ASSPPGTFGYT
TRBV5-1 | 15 | ASSLAGGLSGPYEQY
TRBV19 | 13 | ASSIAGGRGDTQY
TRBV12-3/TRBV12-4 | 11 | ASSLRGQNIQY
TRBV9 | 12 | ASSVEVRANEQF
TRBV13 | 11 | ASREDNTDTQY
TRBV7-2 | 14 | ASSSRGTSGYNEQF
TRBV19 | 12 | ASSIVGGTGELF
TRBV6-1 | 14 | ASSEASPREGYEQF
TRBV7-2 | 13 | ASSPEGGAGNEQF
TRBV2 | 12 | ASRGRGLYNEQF
TRBV19 | 12 | ASSRGGDYNEQF
TRBV7-2 | 14 | ASSLMGGGAYNEQF
TRBV28 | 14 | ASSGSGAGKSDEQF
TRBV6-1 | 13 | ASRTGTSGYNEQF
TRBV25-1 | 13 | ASTPSDRGDTEAF
TRBV5-4 | 12 | ASSLGLTLESQY
TRBV4-3 | 12 | ASSQGTPPVVQY
TRBV20-1 | 15 | SASTPSGTTWGETQY
TRBV4-2 | 14 | ASSQDWGQGHQPQH